Listed below are T cell receptor beta chains from one sample, sequenced in a study of T cells in Graves' hyperthyroidism and ophthalmopathy. TCRdb processed the multiplex PCR reads anew with MiXCR; each CDR3 protein has one entry. The sample contains around 450,000 distinct CDR3 sequences, around 16% of which appear only once. Material: blood. Receptors were obtained from a woman under 30 with Graves' hyperthyroidism. Both conserved end residues are part of each CDR3. A D gene is named only where the DNA matches it firmly. Size values are once, few and many counts, or a class for expanded clones, and some rows have none.

size	J	V	D	length	CDR3	DNA
.	TRBJ2-5	TRBV6-2/TRBV6-3	.	11	CASSLWGDQYF	TGTGCCAGCAGCTTATGGGGGGACCAGTACTTC
many	TRBJ2-6	TRBV28	TRBD1	16	CASSLGDRTGANVLTF	TGTGCCAGCAGTTTAGGGGACAGGACGGGGGCCAACGTCCTGACTTTC
.	TRBJ2-2	TRBV18	.	14	CASSEAQGTGELFF	TGTGCCAGCTCAGAAGCACAGGGTACCGGGGAGCTGTTTTTT
once	TRBJ2-3	TRBV9	TRBD2	18	CASSARAGGGTGLDTQYF	TGTGCCAGCAGCGCCCGTGCGGGGGGCGGGACTGGATTAGATACGCAGTATTTT
.	TRBJ2-1	TRBV6-1	TRBD2	12	CASQRGDNEQFF	TGTGCCAGTCAGCGGGGAGACAATGAGCAGTTCTTC
few	TRBJ1-2	TRBV7-2	.	13	CASSPVITLTYTF	TGTGCCAGCAGCCCAGTTATTACGCTCACCTACACCTTC
.	TRBJ2-7	TRBV7-6	TRBD1	17	CASSLAFGTGRLYEQYF	TGTGCCAGCAGCTTAGCGTTTGGGACAGGGAGACTCTACGAGCAGTACTTC
.	TRBJ2-3	TRBV5-1	.	13	CASSLTGTDTQYF	TGCGCCAGCAGCCTCACTGGCACAGATACGCAGTATTTT
.	TRBJ2-1	TRBV28	.	11	CASSLSGERFF	TGTGCCAGCAGTTTGTCTGGTGAGCGGTTCTTC
.	TRBJ1-1	TRBV7-3	.	14	CASSPEGGLTEAFF	TGTGCCAGCAGCCCGGAGGGGGGGCTCACTGAAGCTTTCTTT
.	TRBJ2-7	TRBV19	.	14	CASSIAQGGYEQYF	TGTGCCAGTAGTATTGCCCAGGGGGGTTACGAGCAGTACTTC
few	TRBJ1-2	TRBV10-3	TRBD1	15	CAISESVQGGNGYTF	TGTGCCATCAGTGAGTCTGTTCAGGGGGGGAATGGCTACACCTTC
.	TRBJ1-1	TRBV6-1	.	15	CASDRGKGMNTEAFF	TGTGCCAGCGATAGGGGAAAGGGGATGAACACTGAAGCTTTCTTT
many	TRBJ2-3	TRBV6-2/TRBV6-3	TRBD2	17	CASSYPGLDKSTDTQYF	TGTGCCAGCAGTTACCCCGGACTAGACAAAAGCACAGATACGCAGTATTTT
many	TRBJ2-7	TRBV28	.	12	CASSRDSGEQYF	TGTGCCAGCAGTCGGGACAGCGGGGAGCAGTACTTC
few	TRBJ2-7	TRBV6-1	.	21	CASSYRDRGLAAGRIPYEQYF	TGTGCCAGCAGTTACCGGGACAGGGGACTAGCGGCGGGTAGGATCCCTTACGAGCAGTACTTC
few	TRBJ1-1	TRBV29-1	.	11	CSVRRGAEAFF	TGCAGCGTGAGGAGGGGAGCTGAAGCTTTCTTT
few	TRBJ1-1	TRBV6-5	.	13	CASSYTGFTEAFF	TGTGCCAGCAGTTACACAGGTTTCACTGAAGCTTTCTTT
few	TRBJ2-5	TRBV24-1	.	15	CATSDHTGTQETQYF	TGTGCCACCAGTGACCACACAGGGACCCAAGAGACCCAGTACTTC
many	TRBJ1-2	TRBV27	.	13	CASSLMMAYGYTF	TGTGCCAGCAGTTTAATGATGGCGTATGGCTACACCTTC
.	TRBJ1-1	TRBV5-8	.	13	CASSFQVTTEAFF	TGTGCCAGCAGCTTCCAGGTAACCACTGAAGCTTTCTTT
many	TRBJ1-6	TRBV28	.	16	CASSFGGGASTTPLHF	TGTGCCAGCAGTTTCGGGGGGGGGGCCAGCACTACACCCCTCCACTTT
.	TRBJ1-1	TRBV18	.	12	CASSPSGGGAFF	TGTGCCAGCTCACCTTCGGGAGGAGGGGCTTTCTTT
.	TRBJ2-5	TRBV15	.	16	CATSAQGEGSQETQYF	TGTGCCACCAGCGCCCAGGGCGAGGGGAGCCAAGAGACCCAGTACTTC
.	TRBJ2-7	TRBV7-6	TRBD2	16	CASSFKAGTSGAEQYF	TGTGCCAGCAGCTTCAAAGCCGGGACTAGCGGGGCCGAGCAGTACTTC
many	TRBJ2-3	TRBV24-1	.	12	CATSDLSDTQYF	TGTGCCACCAGTGATTTATCAGATACGCAGTATTTT
.	TRBJ1-3	TRBV29-1	.	13	CSALSGAGNTIYF	TGCAGCGCCCTCTCGGGAGCTGGAAACACCATATATTTT
.	TRBJ1-3	TRBV11-2	TRBD1	15	CASSLGGTGRNTIYF	TGTGCCAGCAGCTTAGGAGGGACAGGAAGAAACACCATATATTTT
.	TRBJ2-5	TRBV6-2/TRBV6-3	TRBD1	14	CASSYAGQGTTQYF	TGTGCCAGCAGTTACGCGGGACAGGGGACGACCCAGTACTTC
many	TRBJ2-7	TRBV27	TRBD2	17	CASSSTSGGPGGYEQYF	TGTGCCAGCAGTTCGACTAGCGGGGGCCCAGGAGGCTACGAGCAGTACTTC
many	TRBJ2-2	TRBV12-3/TRBV12-4	TRBD2	16	CASIGLAGPNTGELFF	TGTGCCAGCATCGGACTAGCGGGGCCTAACACCGGGGAGCTGTTTTTT
many	TRBJ2-7	TRBV12-3/TRBV12-4	.	15	CASSAGQTGLYEQYF	TGTGCCAGCAGTGCGGGACAGACGGGGCTCTACGAGCAGTACTTC
few	TRBJ2-4	TRBV24-1	.	12	CATSDLDDIQYF	TGTGCCACCAGTGATTTGGACGACATTCAGTACTTC
many	TRBJ2-2	TRBV28	TRBD2	16	CASSSSGSGDTGELFF	TGTGCCAGCAGTTCTAGCGGGAGCGGGGACACCGGGGAGCTGTTTTTT
many	TRBJ2-7	TRBV10-3	.	16	CAISESWRGVSDEQYF	TGTGCCATCAGTGAGTCGTGGAGGGGGGTCTCTGACGAGCAGTACTTC
few	TRBJ2-1	TRBV20-1	.	13	CSAYTRADNEQFF	TGCAGTGCCTACACCCGAGCGGACAATGAGCAGTTCTTC
.	TRBJ2-7	TRBV20-1	.	14	CSASSTGSDYEQYF	TGCAGTGCTAGCTCGACAGGATCAGACTACGAGCAGTACTTC
many	TRBJ2-7	TRBV28	TRBD2	15	CASSLTGTRSYEQYF	TGTGCCAGCAGTCTCACCGGGACTAGATCCTACGAGCAGTACTTC
few	TRBJ2-1	TRBV7-9	TRBD1	15	CASSHPGQVLNEQFF	TGTGCCAGCAGCCACCCGGGACAGGTCCTCAATGAGCAGTTCTTC
few	TRBJ2-1	TRBV6-5	TRBD2	17	CASSYSGQRGARSEQFF	TGTGCCAGCAGTTACTCCGGACAGCGGGGGGCCAGGTCAGAGCAGTTCTTC
many	TRBJ1-1	TRBV9	.	13	CASSPRSDTEAFF	TGTGCCAGCAGCCCGAGGTCGGACACTGAAGCTTTCTTT
few	TRBJ1-5	TRBV15	TRBD1	17	CATSREIRTGGNQPQHF	TGTGCCACCAGCAGAGAAATTCGGACAGGGGGCAATCAGCCCCAGCATTTT